In its sample, the clone carrying this TCR beta chain was seen many times. Its specificity is not known. The CDR3 is 12 amino acids. V lost 6 bases, J lost 4 bases, and 10 bases lay in between. Reasons for excluding patients were uncontrolled infection, other autoimmune disease, pregnancy or lactation. About 10 ml fresh peripheral blood yielded the PBMCs. This sample was included in a study of T cells in Graves' hyperthyroidism and ophthalmopathy. Looking at the study overall: Peripheral blood was acquired at first diagnosis, ahead of any therapy whatsoever. Findings of the study overall: Also found in blood were most expanded thyroid clonotypes above 0.001.

What was amplified from RNA transcripts were TCR beta CDR3 regions. Carried out on the TCR CDR3, a first-round RT-PCR used the HTBI primer set. MiXCR, applied by TCRdb to the multiplex PCR reads, yields one record per CDR3 protein. This table has about 610,000 distinct CDR3 sequences, roughly 14% appearing once. The sequencing sample was made of blood. The chain links TRBV12-3 or TRBV12-4 to TRBJ2-7, with D tentatively TRBD2 (5 bases). The TCR sequence derives from a woman aged 40 to 50 with Graves' ophthalmopathy. CDR3 in amino acids: CASSSGRYEQYF. The CDR3 region has the DNA TGTGCCAGCAGCAGCGGACGGTACGAGCAGTACTTC.